Listed below are T cell receptor beta chains from one sample, sequenced in a study of long-term antiretroviral therapy in people with HIV. TCRdb's table, derived via immunoSEQ multiplex PCR, lists solely in-frame clones and lacks some. The data show tens of thousands of clones, 90% to 95% seen once. This sample comprised unsorted PBMCs, obtained more than 7.1 years after starting antiretroviral therapy. These receptors all come from a man aged 50-60 years with HIV. The CDR3 runs from the conserved cysteine through the conserved F or W. Fields, in order: CDR3 protein, CDR3 DNA, clone size, D gene, J gene, V gene. D genes are given only for firm matches. Size tells how often a clone was seen (once, few, many) or the class of an expanded clone, and some rows leave it out.

CDR3 protein: CASSENNIGNQPQHF
CDR3 DNA: TGCGCCAGCAGTGAGAACAATATAGGCAATCAGCCCCAGCATTTT
clone size: NA
D gene: NA
J gene: TRBJ1-5
V gene: TRBV10-2

CDR3 protein: CASSLGRGVETQYF
CDR3 DNA: TGTGCCAGCAGCCTTGGTCGGGGAGTCGAGACCCAGTACTTC
clone size: NA
D gene: NA
J gene: TRBJ2-5
V gene: TRBV6-1

CDR3 protein: CASKNGTEPYQPQHF
CDR3 DNA: TGTGCCAGCAAGAATGGGACAGAGCCGTATCAGCCCCAGCATTTT
clone size: NA
D gene: NA
J gene: TRBJ1-5
V gene: TRBV21-1

CDR3 protein: CASSLFGQGFPGELFF
CDR3 DNA: TGTGCCAGCAGCTTATTTGGACAGGGGTTCCCCGGGGAGCTGTTTTTT
clone size: NA
D gene: TRBD1
J gene: TRBJ2-2
V gene: TRBV11-3

CDR3 protein: CASRVQGLSYEQYF
CDR3 DNA: TGTGCCAGCAGGGTCCAGGGGCTCTCCTACGAGCAGTACTTC
clone size: NA
D gene: NA
J gene: TRBJ2-7
V gene: TRBV6-1

CDR3 protein: CASSSAGGNTGELFF
CDR3 DNA: TGTGCCAGCAGTTCTGCAGGGGGGAACACCGGGGAGCTGTTTTTT
clone size: NA
D gene: TRBD1
J gene: TRBJ2-2
V gene: TRBV5-4

CDR3 protein: CASSEDGQDQPQHF
CDR3 DNA: TGTGCCAGCAGTGAAGACGGGCAGGATCAGCCCCAGCATTTT
clone size: NA
D gene: NA
J gene: TRBJ1-5
V gene: TRBV6-1

CDR3 protein: CAISERDNQPQHF
CDR3 DNA: TGTGCCATCAGTGAGAGGGATAATCAGCCCCAGCATTTT
clone size: NA
D gene: NA
J gene: TRBJ1-5
V gene: TRBV10-3

CDR3 protein: CAWSVNRGGSGTQYF
CDR3 DNA: TGTGCCTGGAGTGTAAACCGGGGGGGGTCGGGTACGCAGTATTTT
clone size: NA
D gene: TRBD2
J gene: TRBJ2-3
V gene: TRBV30

CDR3 protein: CASSLGAGNQPQHF
CDR3 DNA: TGTGCCAGCAGCTTAGGGGCGGGGAATCAGCCCCAGCATTTT
clone size: NA
D gene: NA
J gene: TRBJ1-5
V gene: TRBV7-9

CDR3 protein: CASSAGTSEYDLAKNIQYF
CDR3 DNA: TGTGCCAGCAGCGCCGGGACTAGCGAATATGATTTAGCCAAAAACATTCAGTACTTC
clone size: NA
D gene: TRBD2
J gene: TRBJ2-4
V gene: TRBV7-2

CDR3 protein: CASSVGQGLNQPQHF
CDR3 DNA: TGTGCCAGCTCAGTTGGACAGGGGCTCAATCAGCCCCAGCATTTT
clone size: NA
D gene: TRBD1
J gene: TRBJ1-5
V gene: TRBV18

CDR3 protein: CASSVLAGGENTGELFF
CDR3 DNA: TGTGCCAGCAGCGTTCTAGCGGGGGGGGAGAACACCGGGGAGCTGTTTTTT
clone size: NA
D gene: TRBD2
J gene: TRBJ2-2
V gene: TRBV9

CDR3 protein: CASSLPGTGEADTQYF
CDR3 DNA: TGTGCCAGCAGCTTACCCGGGACAGGGGAAGCAGATACGCAGTATTTT
clone size: NA
D gene: TRBD1
J gene: TRBJ2-3
V gene: TRBV11-3

CDR3 protein: CASSLRRGESTDTQYF
CDR3 DNA: TGTGCCAGCAGCTTACGGCGGGGGGAGAGCACAGATACGCAGTATTTT
clone size: NA
D gene: TRBD2
J gene: TRBJ2-3
V gene: TRBV7-8

CDR3 protein: CASSSGDSYSYEQYF
CDR3 DNA: TGCGCCAGCAGCTCCGGGGACAGCTACTCCTACGAGCAGTACTTC
clone size: NA
D gene: TRBD1
J gene: TRBJ2-7
V gene: TRBV5-1

CDR3 protein: CAWRDTGTSSYNEQFF
CDR3 DNA: TGTGCCTGGAGAGATACAGGGACAAGCTCCTACAATGAGCAGTTCTTC
clone size: once
D gene: NA
J gene: TRBJ2-1
V gene: TRBV30

CDR3 protein: CASSIDAPTGELFF
CDR3 DNA: TGTGCCAGTAGTATAGATGCACCCACCGGGGAGCTGTTTTTT
clone size: NA
D gene: NA
J gene: TRBJ2-2
V gene: TRBV19

CDR3 protein: CASSNALGQFF
CDR3 DNA: TGTGCCAGTAGTAATGCGCTAGGGCAGTTCTTC
clone size: NA
D gene: NA
J gene: TRBJ2-1
V gene: TRBV19

CDR3 protein: CASSRSVGVSNTGELFF
CDR3 DNA: TGTGCCAGCAGCCGTAGTGTCGGGGTTTCGAACACCGGGGAGCTGTTTTTT
clone size: NA
D gene: NA
J gene: TRBJ2-2
V gene: TRBV4-2

CDR3 protein: CASSSTGDGYTF
CDR3 DNA: TGTGCCAGCAGTTCGACAGGGGATGGCTACACCTTC
clone size: NA
D gene: TRBD1
J gene: TRBJ1-2
V gene: TRBV27

CDR3 protein: CSVHRLLTGRGYTF
CDR3 DNA: TGCAGCGTTCACAGACTTCTTACAGGGAGGGGCTACACCTTC
clone size: few
D gene: NA
J gene: TRBJ1-2
V gene: TRBV29-1

CDR3 protein: CSAHRGGTGELFF
CDR3 DNA: TGCAGCGCTCACAGGGGAGGGACCGGGGAGCTGTTTTTT
clone size: NA
D gene: NA
J gene: TRBJ2-2
V gene: TRBV29-1

CDR3 protein: CSVDGTSGGISGANVLTF
CDR3 DNA: TGCAGCGTTGATGGGACTAGCGGGGGAATCTCTGGGGCCAACGTCCTGACTTTC
clone size: NA
D gene: TRBD2
J gene: TRBJ2-6
V gene: TRBV29-1

CDR3 protein: CASSLKAGGSGNTIYF
CDR3 DNA: TGTGCCAGCAGCCTAAAGGCAGGGGGCTCTGGAAACACCATATATTTT
clone size: NA
D gene: TRBD1
J gene: TRBJ1-3
V gene: TRBV7-2

CDR3 protein: CASSNFGQSGYTF
CDR3 DNA: TGTGCCAGCAGTAACTTCGGACAATCCGGCTACACCTTC
clone size: NA
D gene: NA
J gene: TRBJ1-2
V gene: TRBV6-5

CDR3 protein: CASSFGGGNGANVLTF
CDR3 DNA: TGTGCCAGCAGCTTCGGGGGCGGGAACGGGGCCAACGTCCTGACTTTC
clone size: NA
D gene: NA
J gene: TRBJ2-6
V gene: TRBV5-4

CDR3 protein: CASSQAAGGGYEQYF
CDR3 DNA: TGTGCCAGCAGCCAAGCCGCGGGGGGGGGTTACGAGCAGTACTTC
clone size: NA
D gene: TRBD2
J gene: TRBJ2-7
V gene: TRBV14

CDR3 protein: CASSQDSTGRGEAFF
CDR3 DNA: TGCGCCAGCAGCCAAGATTCAACCGGGAGGGGTGAAGCTTTCTTT
clone size: NA
D gene: NA
J gene: TRBJ1-1
V gene: TRBV4-1

CDR3 protein: CASSIGFERGTPQHF
CDR3 DNA: TGTGCCAGTAGTATAGGGTTCGAGCGCGGGACGCCCCAGCATTTT
clone size: NA
D gene: NA
J gene: TRBJ1-5
V gene: TRBV19

CDR3 protein: CAISETGQTNEKLFF
CDR3 DNA: TGTGCCATCAGTGAGACCGGACAGACTAATGAAAAACTGTTTTTT
clone size: once
D gene: NA
J gene: TRBJ1-4
V gene: TRBV10-3

CDR3 protein: CASSLVRSRLNTEAFF
CDR3 DNA: TGCGCCAGCAGCTTGGTCCGGTCGAGGTTGAACACTGAAGCTTTCTTT
clone size: few
D gene: NA
J gene: TRBJ1-1
V gene: TRBV5-1

CDR3 protein: CAWSAGSGANVLTF
CDR3 DNA: TGTGCCTGGAGCGCGGGCTCTGGGGCCAACGTCCTGACTTTC
clone size: NA
D gene: NA
J gene: TRBJ2-6
V gene: TRBV30

CDR3 protein: CASSYPRGGQGEQYF
CDR3 DNA: TGTGCCAGCAGTTACCCACGGGGGGGCCAGGGCGAGCAGTACTTC
clone size: once
D gene: TRBD2
J gene: TRBJ2-7
V gene: TRBV6-6

CDR3 protein: CASSPGSLGAEAFF
CDR3 DNA: TGCGCCAGCAGCCCGGGCAGCTTGGGGGCTGAAGCTTTCTTT
clone size: once
D gene: NA
J gene: TRBJ1-1
V gene: TRBV4-3

CDR3 protein: CASRGVLNTEAFF
CDR3 DNA: TGTGCCAGCAGGGGGGTTTTGAACACTGAAGCTTTCTTT
clone size: NA
D gene: NA
J gene: TRBJ1-1
V gene: TRBV25-1

CDR3 protein: CASSVGGGQYEQYF
CDR3 DNA: TGTGCCAGCAGCGTAGGCGGGGGGCAGTACGAGCAGTACTTC
clone size: NA
D gene: TRBD2
J gene: TRBJ2-7
V gene: TRBV9

CDR3 protein: CASSYLTSGGTDTQYF
CDR3 DNA: TGTGCCAGCAGTTACTTGACTAGCGGGGGTACAGATACGCAGTATTTT
clone size: NA
D gene: TRBD2
J gene: TRBJ2-3
V gene: TRBV6-6

CDR3 protein: CAWSVLGTGWPGELFF
CDR3 DNA: TGTGCCTGGAGTGTACTAGGGACAGGGTGGCCCGGGGAGCTGTTTTTT
clone size: NA
D gene: TRBD1
J gene: TRBJ2-2
V gene: TRBV30

CDR3 protein: CASSYSMAYEQYF
CDR3 DNA: TGTGCCAGCAGTTACTCAATGGCATACGAGCAGTACTTC
clone size: NA
D gene: NA
J gene: TRBJ2-7
V gene: TRBV6-5

CDR3 protein: CASSTRDFFSNIQYF
CDR3 DNA: TGTGCCAGTAGTACCCGGGACTTCTTCTCCAACATTCAGTACTTC
clone size: NA
D gene: NA
J gene: TRBJ2-4
V gene: TRBV19

CDR3 protein: CASSLHMGGDSPLHF
CDR3 DNA: TGTGCCAGCAGCCTCCATATGGGGGGGGATTCACCCCTCCACTTT
clone size: NA
D gene: NA
J gene: TRBJ1-6
V gene: TRBV7-2

CDR3 protein: CAWSGLRGGLGGYTF
CDR3 DNA: TGTGCCTGGAGTGGCCTACGGGGGGGCTTGGGTGGCTACACCTTC
clone size: NA
D gene: NA
J gene: TRBJ1-2
V gene: TRBV30

CDR3 protein: CASSFLPPGVQPQHF
CDR3 DNA: TGTGCCAGCAGTTTTCTCCCGCCGGGGGTTCAGCCCCAGCATTTT
clone size: once
D gene: NA
J gene: TRBJ1-5
V gene: TRBV27

CDR3 protein: CASSPARQGSTEAFF
CDR3 DNA: TGTGCCAGCAGCCCGGCAAGACAGGGGAGCACTGAAGCTTTCTTT
clone size: NA
D gene: TRBD1
J gene: TRBJ1-1
V gene: TRBV11-2

CDR3 protein: CASSETGNYGYTF
CDR3 DNA: TGTGCCAGCAGTGAGACAGGAAACTATGGCTACACCTTC
clone size: NA
D gene: NA
J gene: TRBJ1-2
V gene: TRBV2

CDR3 protein: CASSLTGMNTNEKLFF
CDR3 DNA: TGTGCCAGCAGCTTAACAGGGATGAATACTAATGAAAAACTGTTTTTT
clone size: NA
D gene: NA
J gene: TRBJ1-4
V gene: TRBV5-6

CDR3 protein: CAWRGTVNTGELFF
CDR3 DNA: TGTGCCTGGAGAGGAACAGTCAACACCGGGGAGCTGTTTTTT
clone size: NA
D gene: NA
J gene: TRBJ2-2
V gene: TRBV30

CDR3 protein: CASSAGGDYEQYF
CDR3 DNA: TGTGCCAGCAGCGCCGGGGGGGACTACGAGCAGTACTTC
clone size: NA
D gene: TRBD2
J gene: TRBJ2-7
V gene: TRBV5-8